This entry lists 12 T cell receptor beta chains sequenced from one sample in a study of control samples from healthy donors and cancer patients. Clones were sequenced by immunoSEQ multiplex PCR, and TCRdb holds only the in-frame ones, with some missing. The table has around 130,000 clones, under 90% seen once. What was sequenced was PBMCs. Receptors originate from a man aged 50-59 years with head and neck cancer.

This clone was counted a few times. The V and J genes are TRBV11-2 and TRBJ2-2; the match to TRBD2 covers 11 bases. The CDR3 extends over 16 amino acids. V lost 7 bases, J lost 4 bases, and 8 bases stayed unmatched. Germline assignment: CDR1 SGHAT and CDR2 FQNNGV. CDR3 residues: CASTRAGTSGTGELFF. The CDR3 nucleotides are TGTGCCAGCACCAGAGCGGGGACTAGCGGCACCGGGGAGCTGTTTTTT.

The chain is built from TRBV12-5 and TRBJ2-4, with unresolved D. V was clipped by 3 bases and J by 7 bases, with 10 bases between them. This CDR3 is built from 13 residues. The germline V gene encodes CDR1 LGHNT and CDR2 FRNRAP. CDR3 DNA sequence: TGTGCTAGTGGTTTAGCAGTACGGAACATTCAGTACTTC. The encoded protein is CASGLAVRNIQYF.

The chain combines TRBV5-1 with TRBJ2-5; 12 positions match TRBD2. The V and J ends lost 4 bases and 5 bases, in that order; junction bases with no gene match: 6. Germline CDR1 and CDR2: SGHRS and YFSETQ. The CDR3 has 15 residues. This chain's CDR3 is CASSRLAGDTETQYF. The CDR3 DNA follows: TGCGCCAGCAGCCGACTAGCGGGAGATACGGAGACCCAGTACTTC.

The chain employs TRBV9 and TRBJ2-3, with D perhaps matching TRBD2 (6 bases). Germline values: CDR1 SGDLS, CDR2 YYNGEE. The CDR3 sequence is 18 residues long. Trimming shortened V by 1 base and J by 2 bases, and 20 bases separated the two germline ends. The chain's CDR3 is CASSVRSGSPSLTDTQYF. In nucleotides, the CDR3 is TGTGCCAGCAGCGTAAGAAGCGGGTCCCCCTCTCTCACAGATACGCAGTATTTT.

The CDR3 nucleotides read TGTGCCAGCAGCCAAGTAGCGAGTCAGTCTGAGCAGTACTTC. Residues: CASSQVASQSEQYF. The chain recombines TRBV14 with TRBJ2-7; a weak D match, TRBD2 (5 bases). Germline V gene lookup returns CDR1 SGHDN and CDR2 FVKESK. The V gene lost 1 base and the J gene lost 7 bases, with 14 bases spanning the gap. The CDR3 extends over 14 amino acids.

The CDR3 sequence: CASSQDRGTYEQYF. The CDR3 DNA sequence: TGTGCCAGCAGTCAGGACAGGGGGACCTACGAGCAGTACTTC. This chain connects TRBV27 to TRBJ2-7; the match to TRBD1 covers 10 bases. CDR3 size: 14 residues. The germline V gene encodes CDR1 MNHEY and CDR2 SMNVEV (reference sequence). Germline trimming cut 5 bases from V and 2 bases from J; bases unmatched to any gene: 3.

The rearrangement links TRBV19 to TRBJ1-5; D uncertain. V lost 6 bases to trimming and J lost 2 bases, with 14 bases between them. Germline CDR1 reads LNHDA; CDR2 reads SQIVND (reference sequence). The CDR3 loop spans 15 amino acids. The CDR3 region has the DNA TGTGCCAGTAGGTCCTGGGATGGGGGCAATCAGCCCCAGCATTTT. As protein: CASRSWDGGNQPQHF. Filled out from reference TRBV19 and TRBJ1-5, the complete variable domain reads DGGITQSPKYLFRKEGQNVTLSCEQNLNHDAMYWYRQDPGQGLRLIYYSQIVNDFQKGDIAEGYSVSREKKESFPLTVTSAQKNPTAFYLCASRSWDGGNQPQHFGDGTRLSIL.

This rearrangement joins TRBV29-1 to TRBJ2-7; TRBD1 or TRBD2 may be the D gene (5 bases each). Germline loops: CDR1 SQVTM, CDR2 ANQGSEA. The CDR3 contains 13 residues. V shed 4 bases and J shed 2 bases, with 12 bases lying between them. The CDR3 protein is CSVGVGVTYEQYF. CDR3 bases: TGCAGCGTTGGGGTGGGGGTAACCTACGAGCAGTACTTC.

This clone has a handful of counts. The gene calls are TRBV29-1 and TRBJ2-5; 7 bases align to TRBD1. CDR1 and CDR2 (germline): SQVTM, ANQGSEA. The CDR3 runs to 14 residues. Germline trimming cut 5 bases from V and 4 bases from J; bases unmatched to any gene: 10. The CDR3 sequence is CSVQPGQWGETQYF. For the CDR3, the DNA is TGCAGCGTTCAGCCGGGACAGTGGGGAGAGACCCAGTACTTC.

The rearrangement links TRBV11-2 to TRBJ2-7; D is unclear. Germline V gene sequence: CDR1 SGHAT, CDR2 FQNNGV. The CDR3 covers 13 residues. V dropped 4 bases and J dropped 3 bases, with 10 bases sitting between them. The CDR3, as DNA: TGTGCCAGCAGCTCCGGGTCCAACTACGAGCAGTACTTC. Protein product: CASSSGSNYEQYF.

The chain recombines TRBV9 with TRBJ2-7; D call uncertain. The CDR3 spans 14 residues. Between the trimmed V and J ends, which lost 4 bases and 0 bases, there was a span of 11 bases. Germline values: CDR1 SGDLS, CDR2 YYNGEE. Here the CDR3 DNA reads TGTGCCAGCAGCATGGACGTGAGCTCCTACGAGCAGTACTTC. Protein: CASSMDVSSYEQYF.

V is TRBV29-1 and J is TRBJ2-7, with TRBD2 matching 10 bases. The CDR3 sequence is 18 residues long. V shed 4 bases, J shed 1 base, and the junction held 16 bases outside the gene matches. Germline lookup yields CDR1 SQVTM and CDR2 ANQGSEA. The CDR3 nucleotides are TGCAGCGTTGGTCTTCCTAGCGGGAGTAATATGGCATCCTACGAGCAGTACTTC. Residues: CSVGLPSGSNMASYEQYF.